This section outlines one T cell receptor beta chain sequence together with its context. Its antigen is undetermined. The data were taken from a study of cytomegalovirus exposure and HLA in healthy donors. General study results and limits: Only CMV serostatus was available as immune exposure information. Confirmation in vitro established that three CMV-associated chains were specific for CMV antigens.

V was pared by 0 bases and J by 5 bases, with 5 bases between. Germline loops: CDR1 LNHDA, CDR2 SQIVND (reference sequence). This CDR3 has 13 residues. 13 Jbeta primers and 60 Vbeta primers were used for the PCR. Sequenced by immunoSEQ multiplex PCR; TCRdb stores in-frame clones only, minus some. The table shows approximately 150,000 clones, with roughly 80% occurring only once. This TCR derives from a young man in good health and CMV-seropositive. The chain combines TRBV19 with TRBJ1-5, with a tentative D call TRBD1 (5 bases). Specimen: PBMCs. The CDR3 loop reads CASSIDRDQPQHF. The CDR3 DNA sequence: TGTGCCAGTAGTATAGACAGGGATCAGCCCCAGCATTTT.